These 8 T cell receptor beta chains were all obtained from the same sample, sequenced in a study of blood T cell repertoires in COVID-19. Assay: immunoSEQ multiplex PCR; the TCRdb copy retains only in-frame clones and omits some. The sample consists of fewer than 120,000 clones, 75% to 80% of them appearing once. The sequencing input was peripheral blood. Receptors originate from a woman older than 75 with active or convalescent COVID-19.

This clone was detected once. The gene calls are TRBV28 and TRBJ2-7; 7 bases align to TRBD2. The CDR3 runs to 14 residues. Per the germline V gene, CDR1 is MDHEN and CDR2 is SYDVKM. V dropped 4 bases and J dropped 0; count of bases not matched to a gene: 3. The CDR3 bases are TGTGCCAGCAGTTCCGGCGGGAGCTCCTACGAGCAGTACTTC. Its protein is CASSSGGSSYEQYF.

This sequence joins TRBV27 and TRBJ1-2; D is unresolved. Germline V gives CDR1 MNHEY, CDR2 SMNVEV (reference sequence). Trimming shortened V by 3 bases and J by 5 bases, and 13 bases separated the two germline ends. The CDR3 covers 14 residues. In nucleotides, the CDR3 is TGTGCCAGCAGTTTCCACCAAGCGCCGTATGGCTACACCTTC. Residues: CASSFHQAPYGYTF.

The CDR3 DNA is TGCGCCAGCAGCTCCGGACTAGCGGGAGAGGTCGATACGCAGTATTTT. Translated: CASSSGLAGEVDTQYF. The chain couples TRBV5-1 to TRBJ2-3, with 13 bases aligning to TRBD2. Germline V lookup: CDR1 SGHRS, CDR2 YFSETQ. The V and J ends lost 3 bases and 6 bases, in that order; junction bases with no gene match: 7. The length of the CDR3 is 16 residues.

The chain joins TRBV7-3 to TRBJ2-3; 7 nucleotides match TRBD1. This CDR3 is 14 amino acids long. The germline V gene has CDR1 SGHTA and CDR2 FQGTGA. Trimming took 1 base from V and 4 from J; bases not matched to a gene: 2. CDR3 coding DNA: TGTGCCAGCAGCTTAAACAGGGGCGCAGATACGCAGTATTTT. This translates into CASSLNRGADTQYF.

This clone appeared a few times. The chain uses TRBV7-9 and TRBJ2-3; unclear D gene. Trimming took 2 bases from V and 2 from J, leaving 11 bases between them. Germline V gives CDR1 SEHNR, CDR2 FQNEAQ (reference sequence). This CDR3 comprises 15 residues. The CDR3 DNA reads TGTGCCAGCAGCTTATACTACGCCTCCACAGATACGCAGTATTTT. Its translation is CASSLYYASTDTQYF.

A few counts support this clone. The chain combines TRBV5-1 with TRBJ2-5; 8 bases are a match to TRBD2. The CDR3 covers 14 residues. Germline CDR1 SGHRS, CDR2 YFSETQ. Trimming cost V 5 bases and J 5 bases; bases outside gene matches: 8. CDR3: CASRSGTGGETQYF. As DNA, the CDR3 is TGCGCCAGCAGATCCGGGACGGGAGGGGAGACCCAGTACTTC.

With respect to this clone: At one end the junction does not follow the germline gene, possibly because of a read error. The chain couples TRBV7-2 to TRBJ2-1, with a weak D call TRBD2 (5 bases). This CDR3 has 14 residues. Per germline, CDR1 SGHTA and CDR2 FQGNSA. The CDR3 spells CASSLAPRSHEQFF. CDR3 DNA sequence: TGTGCCAGCAGCCTAGCTCCCCGGTCGCATGAGCAGTTCTTC.

The rearrangement links TRBV6-2 or TRBV6-3 to TRBJ2-1, with D perhaps matching TRBD2 (5 bases). V lost 0 bases and J lost 1, with 10 bases in between. The CDR3 sequence is 16 residues long. Per germline, CDR1 MNHEY and CDR2 SVGEGT. The CDR3 DNA follows: TGTGCCAGCAGTTACTCGAAGCGGTCTTCCTACAATGAGCAGTTCTTC. Translated, it gives CASSYSKRSSYNEQFF.